The entry below gives a single T cell receptor beta chain sequence along with its context. The CDR3 consists of 14 residues. Germline CDR1 SGDLS, CDR2 YYNGEE. The V end lost 4 bases, the J end lost 3 bases, and 12 bases lay between the germline ends. This sample is part of a study of blood T cell repertoires in COVID-19. TCRdb's copy holds only in-frame clones and misses some; the assay was immunoSEQ multiplex PCR. The table includes 140,000 or so clones, roughly 85% detected once. The clonotype comes from a man in his fifties with acute or convalescent COVID-19. The sample was peripheral blood. This rearrangement joins TRBV9 to TRBJ2-3, with D perhaps matching TRBD2 (6 bases). DNA for the CDR3: TGTGCCAGCAGCCCCGCGGGAATAACAGATACGCAGTATTTT. Encoded protein: CASSPAGITDTQYF. The complete variable domain, with remaining parts taken from reference TRBV9 and TRBJ2-3, reads DSGVTQTPKHLITATGQRVTLRCSPRSGDLSVYWYQQSLDQGLQFLIQYYNGEERAKGNILERFSAQQFPDLHSELNLSSLELGDSALYFCASSPAGITDTQYFGPGTRLTVL.